This T cell receptor (beta chain) was observed in a study of CD4 T cells in relation to SARS-CoV-2 and coronaviruses (dated by TCRdb to 2020 to 2022). With regard to the full study: The ViraFEST assay cultured PBMCs with antigen for more than nine days, then sequenced TCR beta CDR3s to find antigen-specific clonal expansions. The Adaptive Biotechnologies TCR-sequencing kit was used to sequence samples from a few pre-COVID donors and the naive versus memory experiments, whereas other data were Illumina-based. HLA restriction was mapped for shared crossreactive spike epitopes using patient-derived lymphoblastoid cell lines. An HIV-1 Nef peptide pool or a no-peptide culture served as the negative reference condition. Expansion assays from other donors in the study were sequenced with a different, Illumina-based TCR-beta assay. At the level of individual TCR clonotypes, the study measured memory CD4+ T cell crossreactivity between SARS-CoV-2 spike protein and common cold coronavirus spike proteins. Paper-wide results and their limitations: Pre-pandemic and post-infection samples were not both contributed by any donor, so tracing of the source of pre-existing responses was limited. Crossreactivity analysis centred on spike protein, so crossreactivity against other viral proteins was not assessed. Small numbers of patients and of tested TCRs limited the study. Compared with monoreactive clones, crossreactive clones had significantly weaker SARS-CoV-2-driven expansion, a result consistent with antigenic imprinting. In approximately 65% of donors, memory CD4+ clonotypes turned up that crossrecognized SARS-CoV-2 and at least one common cold coronavirus spike.

Library preparation used the immunoSEQ multiplex PCR assay. The paper's data handling went like this. During preprocessing, nonproductive sequences were removed, along with CDR3s that did not begin with C, did not end with F or W, or were shorter than 7 amino acids. Antigen-specific clonotypes were called with the MANAFEST web app on the basis of expansion relative to the reference and to other culture wells. A clone was considered positive if the clone showed significant expansion compared with the reference culture in 2 of 3 replicate wells at an FDR below 0.05. For a clone to be considered positive, significant expansion relative to all other tandem wells and an odds ratio above 5 were also required. After three terminal residues were trimmed from each end, CDR3 homology was quantified as pairwise Levenshtein distance using the stringdist R package. TCRdb took this table from immuneACCESS and kept in-frame rearrangements with V and J called. Such tables lack part of the clones; where checked against another copy, unresolved V genes explain under half of the gap, and the rest is unexplained. That table furnishes V, J and clone size, whereas the DNA furnished D and trimming. The sample data list 20,000 to 30,000 clones, and about 75% of these were observed just once. Of the sample, 10% to 15% falls within the top ten clones.

A word on this clone: The antigen this receptor binds is unknown. Qualities for individual bases were not recorded, and no much larger clone is one base off.

CD4+ T cells from unexposed donors were collected before the COVID-19 pandemic (2011-2018). After 10 days of culture, CD4+ T cells were isolated with the EasySep CD4+ T cell isolation kit. As cell number allowed, CD4+ T cells from unexposed donors were tested for reactivity to SARS-CoV-2 S and N and to four common cold coronavirus spike pools. PBMCs were cultured at over 1.5 million per well in IMDM supplemented with around 5.3% human AB serum and about 9 IU/ml IL-2. Half of the culture medium was replaced with fresh IL-2-containing medium on days 3 and 7. Triplicate replicate wells were generally used for each peptide culture condition. Leukapheresis product for the unexposed donors was purchased commercially. Ficoll-Paque PLUS gradient centrifugation was used to isolate PBMCs from leukapheresis product or whole blood. The PBMCs went either fresh into the expansion assay or into cryopreservation at -140 degrees C. The QIAamp Micro DNA Kit was used to extract genomic DNA from the CD4+ T cells.

The CDR3 runs 16 amino acids, cysteine and phenylalanine included. The CDR3 DNA has 48 bases and is translated from base 1. CDR1 and CDR2 are drawn from the germline V gene: WSHSY, SAAADI. The V end gives up 5 bases and the J end 4 bases, leaving 9 bases in the junction not matched to a gene. The sample comprised CD4+ T cells from PBMCs, cultured in vitro. The rearrangement joined TRBV10-2 to TRBJ1-5, with 9 middle bases fitting TRBD1. The receptor's source is a human donor in good health. CDR3 sequence: CASSRQGQGSNQPQHF. The nucleotide sequence is given as TGCGCCAGCAGTCGACAGGGACAGGGCTCTAATCAGCCCCAGCATTTT.